This is a list of T cell receptor beta chains from one sample in a study of CD8 T cells in ankylosing spondylitis. TCRdb independently ran MiXCR on the 5' RACE reads; one entry per CDR3 protein. The repertoire holds 150,000 to 200,000 distinct CDR3 sequences, with around 13% as singletons. The sample consisted of blood, either unsorted or a sorted T cell fraction (not recorded which). The receptors were sampled from a female donor with ankylosing spondylitis or in good health (not recorded which). Both conserved end residues are part of each CDR3. The D gene is left open where the match is weak. Size is stated for part of the rows, as once, few or many counts, or as a class when the clone is expanded.

12,TRBV7-8,TRBD2,TRBJ2-1,many,CASSPSGRSWFF,TGTGCCAGCAGCCCTAGCGGGAGGAGTTGGTTCTTC
13,TRBV11-2,-,TRBJ1-2,-,CASSLALDYGYTF,TGTGCCAGCAGCTTAGCACTGGACTATGGCTACACCTTC
13,TRBV7-9,-,TRBJ2-2,-,CASPNVASGELFF,TGTGCCAGCCCCAATGTGGCATCCGGGGAGCTGTTTTTT
12,TRBV20-1,TRBD1,TRBJ1-1,many,CSAWGQGVKAFF,TGCAGTGCCTGGGGACAGGGAGTGAAGGCTTTCTTT
14,TRBV5-6,-,TRBJ2-5,-,CASSLDQGTETQYF,TGTGCCAGCAGCTTGGATCAGGGTACAGAGACCCAGTACTTC
18,TRBV5-1,TRBD2,TRBJ2-3,-,CASSLAATSGMRSGTQYF,TGCGCCAGCAGCTTGGCCGCAACTAGCGGGATGAGGTCAGGTACGCAGTATTTT
14,TRBV7-9,-,TRBJ2-3,-,CAGSVDRGADTQYF,TGTGCCGGCAGCGTAGATAGAGGGGCAGATACGCAGTATTTT
11,TRBV6-6,-,TRBJ2-7,many,CASSPHYEQYF,TGTGCCAGCAGTCCCCACTACGAGCAGTACTTC
19,TRBV12-3/TRBV12-4,-,TRBJ1-5,many,CASSSGRRGLHTSFEPQHF,TGTGCCAGCAGTTCGGGAAGAAGGGGACTCCACACAAGTTTTGAGCCCCAGCATTTT
12,TRBV5-6,-,TRBJ2-7,-,CASSLWGELQYF,TGTGCCAGCAGCTTGTGGGGGGAGTTGCAGTACTTC
13,TRBV7-8,-,TRBJ1-5,many,CASSYIRGQPQHF,TGTGCCAGCAGTTATATCAGGGGCCAGCCCCAGCATTTT
17,TRBV19,-,TRBJ1-3,-,CASRAQALGFSGNTIYF,TGTGCCAGTAGGGCCCAGGCATTGGGCTTCTCTGGAAACACCATATATTTT
14,TRBV20-1,-,TRBJ2-3,few,CSARGPPRADTQYF,TGCAGTGCTAGAGGCCCCCCCCGGGCAGATACGCAGTATTTT
19,TRBV21-1,-,TRBJ2-4,many,CASSKSIWAGSLAKNIQYF,TGTGCCAGCAGCAAGAGTATTTGGGCCGGGTCACTAGCCAAAAACATTCAGTACTTC
13,TRBV12-3/TRBV12-4,-,TRBJ2-6,-,CASSGSGANVLTF,TGTGCCAGCAGTGGCTCTGGGGCCAACGTCCTGACTTTC
17,TRBV3-1,TRBD2,TRBJ2-1,-,CASAGTSGGRSYNEQFF,TGTGCCAGCGCCGGGACTAGCGGGGGTCGCTCCTACAATGAGCAGTTCTTC
11,TRBV20-1,-,TRBJ1-1,-,CSASSNTEAFF,TGCAGTGCTAGCTCCAACACTGAAGCTTTCTTT
12,TRBV9,TRBD2,TRBJ2-1,many,CASGGGSDEQFF,TGTGCCAGCGGGGGAGGGTCGGATGAGCAGTTCTTC
14,TRBV5-1,-,TRBJ1-3,many,CASSLTMPGNTIYF,TGCGCCAGCAGCTTGACAATGCCTGGAAACACCATATATTTT
17,TRBV7-2,TRBD1,TRBJ2-5,few,CASSLFLMDRGRETQYF,TGTGCCAGCAGCTTATTTTTAATGGACAGGGGGCGGGAGACCCAGTACTTC
14,TRBV5-1,TRBD2,TRBJ2-1,many,CASTTSGLNNEQFF,TGCGCCAGCACGACTAGCGGACTTAACAATGAGCAGTTCTTC
15,TRBV6-2/TRBV6-3,-,TRBJ2-7,few,CASSLPPGSGGEQYF,TGTGCCAGCAGCCTCCCGCCGGGATCCGGGGGCGAGCAGTACTTC
15,TRBV24-1,-,TRBJ2-6,many,CATSDWQKGANVLTF,TGTGCCACCAGTGATTGGCAGAAAGGGGCCAACGTCCTGACTTTC
17,TRBV20-1,-,TRBJ2-1,many,CSATSPDLVGAADEQFF,TGCAGTGCTACTTCGCCTGACCTAGTGGGGGCCGCGGATGAGCAGTTCTTC
15,TRBV27,TRBD1,TRBJ2-1,few,CASIDGQDLRNEQFF,TGTGCCAGCATTGATGGACAGGATCTTCGCAATGAGCAGTTCTTC
14,TRBV29-1,-,TRBJ2-7,many,CSAAGTSSIPEQYF,TGCAGCGCCGCCGGGACAAGTTCAATTCCCGAGCAGTACTTC
13,TRBV7-2,-,TRBJ2-7,many,CASSFPQSYEQYF,TGTGCCAGCAGCTTCCCCCAATCCTACGAGCAGTACTTC
18,TRBV27,TRBD1,TRBJ2-7,-,CASSLSPIGQGVSYEQYF,TGTGCCAGCAGTTTATCCCCTATCGGACAGGGAGTCTCCTACGAGCAGTACTTC
13,TRBV5-1,-,TRBJ1-2,many,CASSLPGDWGYTF,TGCGCCAGCAGCTTGCCGGGGGATTGGGGCTACACCTTC
17,TRBV10-3,TRBD2,TRBJ2-7,-,CAISESRGLAGSYEQYF,TGTGCCATCAGTGAGTCTCGAGGACTAGCGGGGTCCTACGAGCAGTACTTC
13,TRBV29-1,-,TRBJ1-1,many,CSVEGTENTEAFF,TGCAGCGTTGAAGGTACAGAGAACACTGAAGCTTTCTTT
13,TRBV7-2,-,TRBJ2-7,few,CASSQFQNYEQYF,TGTGCCAGCAGCCAGTTTCAAAATTACGAGCAGTACTTC
14,TRBV7-2,-,TRBJ2-7,few,CASSFQGARDEQYF,TGTGCCAGCAGCTTCCAAGGGGCTCGGGACGAGCAGTACTTC
14,TRBV7-2,-,TRBJ2-5,-,CASRGTPAQETQYF,TGTGCCAGCAGAGGTACTCCGGCGCAAGAGACCCAGTACTTC
13,TRBV10-3,-,TRBJ1-5,-,CAISGDGNQPQHF,TGTGCCATCAGTGGGGACGGCAATCAGCCCCAGCATTTT
15,TRBV4-3,-,TRBJ1-1,many,CASSSVSGANTEAFF,TGCGCCAGCAGCTCCGTCTCGGGAGCGAACACTGAAGCTTTCTTT
17,TRBV5-1,TRBD1,TRBJ1-2,many,CASSLADRAEINYGYTF,TGCGCCAGCAGCTTGGCGGACAGGGCGGAAATTAACTATGGCTACACCTTC
10,TRBV2,-,TRBJ2-5,few,CASSRGPVYF,TGTGCTTCCAGCAGGGGACCGGTATACTTC
16,TRBV19,-,TRBJ2-6,many,CASSIGRSSGANVLTF,TGTGCCAGTAGTATTGGACGGAGCTCTGGGGCCAACGTCCTGACTTTC
15,TRBV9,-,TRBJ2-2,-,CASSVGPSPTGELFF,TGTGCCAGCAGCGTAGGACCCAGCCCCACCGGGGAGCTGTTTTTT
13,TRBV12-3/TRBV12-4,-,TRBJ1-4,many,CASRLRGEEKLFF,TGTGCCAGCAGATTAAGAGGGGAGGAAAAACTGTTTTTT
12,TRBV5-6,TRBD2,TRBJ2-1,-,CASRLSGSEQFF,TGTGCCAGCAGGCTTAGCGGGAGTGAGCAGTTCTTC
12,TRBV12-3/TRBV12-4,-,TRBJ2-2,many,CASSASAGELFF,TGTGCCAGCAGTGCATCGGCCGGGGAGCTGTTTTTT
16,TRBV29-1,TRBD2,TRBJ2-2,-,CSVSRRGATNTGELFF,TGCAGCGTTTCACGGCGGGGGGCTACTAACACCGGGGAGCTGTTTTTT
15,TRBV5-1,-,TRBJ1-4,-,CASKRVGGANEKLFF,TGCGCCAGCAAGAGAGTCGGAGGGGCTAATGAAAAACTGTTTTTT
13,TRBV20-1,TRBD2,TRBJ2-3,many,CSAPSGSTDTQYF,TGCAGTGCTCCTAGCGGGAGCACAGATACGCAGTATTTT
12,TRBV28,TRBD1,TRBJ2-5,few,CATQTGRETQYF,TGTGCCACCCAGACAGGGAGAGAGACCCAGTACTTC
16,TRBV4-3,TRBD2,TRBJ2-1,-,CASSRSGGARDNEQFF,TGCGCCAGCAGCCGGTCGGGGGGAGCGAGGGACAATGAGCAGTTCTTC
15,TRBV6-1,-,TRBJ1-5,many,CASRTREGANQPQHF,TGTGCCAGCAGGACCAGGGAGGGCGCAAATCAGCCCCAGCATTTT
15,TRBV9,-,TRBJ2-7,few,CASSVEQGNSYEQYF,TGTGCCAGCAGCGTAGAGCAGGGGAACTCCTACGAGCAGTACTTC
15,TRBV19,-,TRBJ2-1,many,CASSPERNSYNEQFF,TGTGCCAGTAGCCCCGAGAGAAACTCCTACAATGAGCAGTTCTTC